This T cell receptor (beta chain) was profiled in a study of regulatory T cells in long-lasting Graves disease. Regarding the study as a whole: When disease was persistent, TRBV28, TRBJ1-2 and TRBJ2-5 were the favored segments.

Researchers made TCR beta libraries by using iRepertoire HTBI primers and running Arm-PCR on CDR3 regions. MiXCR was run by TCRdb on the multiplex PCR reads, yielding one entry per CDR3 protein. The data show hundreds of thousands of distinct CDR3 sequences, roughly 15% seen once. Trimming took 1 base from V and 4 from J, leaving 10 bases between them. Germline CDR1 and CDR2: SGHTA and FQGNSA. The CDR3 extends over 15 amino acids. Time point reported: newly diagnosed GD, antithyroid drugs for less than 3 months. After RNA was extracted from PBMCs, the TCR library was made from it. This clonotype showed up many times. Its antigen remains unidentified. The sample also formed part of further work on T cells in Graves' hyperthyroidism and ophthalmopathy.

The specimen comprised peripheral blood mononuclear cells (PBMCs), sampled at new diagnosis, from a patient treated with antithyroid drugs. This chain connects TRBV7-2 to TRBJ1-4, with D hard to call. The clonotype comes from a woman aged 25 to 39 with Graves disease. CDR3 sequence reads: CASSLVGLNNEKLFF. The DNA of the CDR3 is TGTGCCAGCAGCTTAGTTGGGCTTAATAATGAAAAACTGTTTTTT.